The TCR beta chain under discussion was sequenced for a study of shared clonotypes between healthy human individuals. Positive CCR7 selection of CD45RO-negative cells yielded the naive CD8 cells, and terminally differentiated effector memory CD45RA+ cells were excluded. TCRdb's table, derived via immunoSEQ multiplex PCR, lists solely in-frame clones and lacks some. The sample contains approximately 600,000 clones, approximately 95% of which appear only once. The CDR3 length is 15 residues. Germline V gene lookup returns CDR1 MNHNS and CDR2 SASEGT. Between the trimmed V and J ends, which lost 4 bases and 4 bases, there was a span of 16 bases.

The chain has TRBV6-1 and TRBJ1-2, with D maybe TRBD1 (6 bases). The sequence came from a woman aged 30 to 39 in good health. The sample taken for sequencing was naive CD8+ T cells sorted from blood. Here the CDR3 reads CASSGQDRHLYGYTF. DNA for the CDR3: TGTGCCAGCAGTGGACAGGACCGACACCTCTATGGCTACACCTTC.